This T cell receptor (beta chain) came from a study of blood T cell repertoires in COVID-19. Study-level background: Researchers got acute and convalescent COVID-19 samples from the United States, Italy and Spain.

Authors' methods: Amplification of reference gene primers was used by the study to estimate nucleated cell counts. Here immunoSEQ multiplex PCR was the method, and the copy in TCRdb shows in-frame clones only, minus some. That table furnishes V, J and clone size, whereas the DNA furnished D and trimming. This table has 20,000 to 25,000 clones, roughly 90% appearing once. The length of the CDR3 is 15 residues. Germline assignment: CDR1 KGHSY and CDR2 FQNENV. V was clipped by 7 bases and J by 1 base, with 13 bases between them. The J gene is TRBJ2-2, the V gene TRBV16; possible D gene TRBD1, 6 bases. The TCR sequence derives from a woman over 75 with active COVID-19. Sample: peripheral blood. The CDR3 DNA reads TGTGCCAGCAACCGACAGGATATGAACACCGGGGAGCTGTTTTTT. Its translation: CASNRQDMNTGELFF.